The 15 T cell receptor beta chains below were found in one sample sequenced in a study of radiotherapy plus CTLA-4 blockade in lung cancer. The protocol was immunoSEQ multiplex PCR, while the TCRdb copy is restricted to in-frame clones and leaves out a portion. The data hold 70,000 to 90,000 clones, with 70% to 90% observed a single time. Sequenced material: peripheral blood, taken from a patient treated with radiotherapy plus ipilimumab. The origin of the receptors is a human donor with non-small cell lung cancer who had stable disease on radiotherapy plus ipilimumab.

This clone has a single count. The CDR3 DNA is TGTGCCAGCGGGACTTCCCTCAATGAGCAGTTCTTC. This encodes CASGTSLNEQFF. V and J are TRBV7-3 and TRBJ2-1, with a weak D call TRBD2 (6 bases). This CDR3 is built from 12 residues. CDR1 is SGHTA and CDR2 is FQGTGA in the germline V gene. Trimming took 8 bases from V and 6 from J, leaving 11 bases between them.

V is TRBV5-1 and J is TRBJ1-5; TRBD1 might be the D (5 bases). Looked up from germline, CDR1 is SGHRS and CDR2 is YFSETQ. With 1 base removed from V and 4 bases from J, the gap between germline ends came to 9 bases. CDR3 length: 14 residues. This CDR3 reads CASSLQGGNQPQHF. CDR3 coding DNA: TGCGCCAGCAGCTTGCAGGGTGGTAATCAGCCCCAGCATTTT.

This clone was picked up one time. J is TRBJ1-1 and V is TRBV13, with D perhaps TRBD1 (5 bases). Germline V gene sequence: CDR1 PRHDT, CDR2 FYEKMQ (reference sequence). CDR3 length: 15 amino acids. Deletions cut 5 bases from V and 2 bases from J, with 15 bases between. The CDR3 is CASSPSWQGNTEAFF. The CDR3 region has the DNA TGTGCCAGCAGCCCCAGCTGGCAGGGTAACACTGAAGCTTTCTTT.

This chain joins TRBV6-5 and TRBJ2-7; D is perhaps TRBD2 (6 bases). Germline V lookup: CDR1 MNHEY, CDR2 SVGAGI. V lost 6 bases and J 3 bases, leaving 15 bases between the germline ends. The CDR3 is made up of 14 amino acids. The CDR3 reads CASSPLAGRYEQYF. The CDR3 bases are TGTGCCAGCAGCCCATTGGCGGGGCGCTACGAGCAGTACTTC.

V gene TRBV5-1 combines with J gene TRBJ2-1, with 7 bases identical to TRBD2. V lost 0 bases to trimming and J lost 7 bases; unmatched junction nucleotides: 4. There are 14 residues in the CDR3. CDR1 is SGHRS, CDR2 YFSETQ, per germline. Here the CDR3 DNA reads TGCGCCAGCAGCTTGGCTAGCGGACGAAATGAGCAGTTCTTC. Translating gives CASSLASGRNEQFF.

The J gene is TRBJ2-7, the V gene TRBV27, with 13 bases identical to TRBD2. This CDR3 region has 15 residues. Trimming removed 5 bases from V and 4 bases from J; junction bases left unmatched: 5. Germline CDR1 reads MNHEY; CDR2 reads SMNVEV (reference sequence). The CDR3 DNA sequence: TGTGCCAGCAGTCCCACTAGCGGGAGGGCTTACGAGCAGTACTTC. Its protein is CASSPTSGRAYEQYF.

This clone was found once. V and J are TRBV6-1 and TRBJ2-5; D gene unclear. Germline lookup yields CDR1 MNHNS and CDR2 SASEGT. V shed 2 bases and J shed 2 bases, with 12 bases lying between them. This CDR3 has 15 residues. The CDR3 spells CASSEWAVPQETQYF. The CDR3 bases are TGTGCCAGCAGTGAATGGGCGGTCCCACAAGAGACCCAGTACTTC.

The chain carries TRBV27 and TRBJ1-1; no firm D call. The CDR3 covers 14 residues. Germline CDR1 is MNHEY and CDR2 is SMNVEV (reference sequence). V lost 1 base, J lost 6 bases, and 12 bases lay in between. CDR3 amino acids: CASSLWQSSAEAFF. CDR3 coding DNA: TGTGCCAGCAGTTTATGGCAGTCCTCGGCTGAAGCTTTCTTT.

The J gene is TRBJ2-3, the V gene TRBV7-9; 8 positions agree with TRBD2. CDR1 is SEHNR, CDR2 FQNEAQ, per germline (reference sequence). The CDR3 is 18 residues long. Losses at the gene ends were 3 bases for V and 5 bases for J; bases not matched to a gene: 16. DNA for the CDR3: TGTGCCAGCAGCTTCCTTGGAGAGGGCGAGCGGGAGAAAGATACGCAGTATTTT. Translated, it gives CASSFLGEGEREKDTQYF.

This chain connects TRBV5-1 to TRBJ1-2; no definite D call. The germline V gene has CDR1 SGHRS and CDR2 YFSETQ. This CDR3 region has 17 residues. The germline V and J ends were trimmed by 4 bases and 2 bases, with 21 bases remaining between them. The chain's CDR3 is CASSPRNPGEGNYGYTF. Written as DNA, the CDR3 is TGCGCCAGCAGCCCCCGGAATCCCGGGGAAGGGAACTATGGCTACACCTTC.

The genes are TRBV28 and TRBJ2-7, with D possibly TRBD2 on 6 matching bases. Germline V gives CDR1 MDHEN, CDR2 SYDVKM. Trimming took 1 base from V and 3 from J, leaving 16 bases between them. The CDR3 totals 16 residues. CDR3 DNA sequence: TGTGCCAGCAGTTTATCCGGGGCGGGACCGGGCTACGAGCAGTACTTC. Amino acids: CASSLSGAGPGYEQYF. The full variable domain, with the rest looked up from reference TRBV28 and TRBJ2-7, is DVKVTQSSRYLVKRTGEKVFLECVQDMDHENMFWYRQDPGLGLRLIYFSYDVKMKEKGDIPEGYSVSREKKERFSLILESASTNQTSMYLCASSLSGAGPGYEQYFGPGTRLTVT.

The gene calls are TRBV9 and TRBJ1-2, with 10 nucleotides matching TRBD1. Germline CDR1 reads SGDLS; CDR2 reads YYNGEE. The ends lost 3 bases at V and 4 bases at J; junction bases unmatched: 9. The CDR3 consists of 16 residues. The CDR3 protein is CASSAPRDRGSYGYTF. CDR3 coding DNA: TGTGCCAGCAGCGCCCCCCGGGACAGGGGTTCCTATGGCTACACCTTC.

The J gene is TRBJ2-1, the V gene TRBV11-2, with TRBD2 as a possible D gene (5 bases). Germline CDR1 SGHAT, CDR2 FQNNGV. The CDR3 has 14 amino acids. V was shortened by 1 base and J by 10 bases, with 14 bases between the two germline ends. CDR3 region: CASSLVPIGGEQFF. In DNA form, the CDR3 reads TGTGCCAGCAGCTTAGTTCCCATTGGCGGGGAGCAGTTCTTC.

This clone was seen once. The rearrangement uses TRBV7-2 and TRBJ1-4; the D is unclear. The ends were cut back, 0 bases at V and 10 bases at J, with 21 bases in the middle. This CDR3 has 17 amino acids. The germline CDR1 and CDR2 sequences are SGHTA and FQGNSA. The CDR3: CASSLALVDSGGLKLFF. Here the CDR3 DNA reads TGTGCCAGCAGCTTAGCGCTGGTCGATTCAGGAGGGCTAAAACTGTTTTTT.

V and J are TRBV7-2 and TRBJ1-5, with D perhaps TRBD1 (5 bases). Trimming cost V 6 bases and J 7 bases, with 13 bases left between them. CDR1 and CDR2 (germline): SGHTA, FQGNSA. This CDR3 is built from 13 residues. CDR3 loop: CASSGQGNQPQHF. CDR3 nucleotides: TGTGCCAGCAGTGGGCAGGGAAACCAGCCCCAGCATTTT.